The sequence of this TCR beta chain was determined in a study of T cells after yellow fever vaccination. Study-wide results and limits: In post-booster samples, most primary-vaccination clones reappeared (approximately 97% CD4, roughly 88% CD8). From the bulk population, abundant clonotypes could contaminate and appear within FACS-sorted repertoires.

This clonotype was observed at least ten times. The antigen remains undetermined. TCRdb processed the 5' RACE reads anew with MiXCR; each CDR3 protein has one entry. The sample yields hundreds of thousands of distinct CDR3 sequences, 18% seen once. CDR3 size: 13 residues. CDR1 and CDR2 from the germline V gene are DFQATT and SNEGSKA (reference sequence). Trimming removed 6 bases from V and 5 bases from J; junction bases left unmatched: 6. Sample: PBMCs, taken before the yellow fever booster vaccination. The TCR was taken from a man younger than 30 who received the YFV17D yellow fever vaccine. The chain has TRBV20-1 and TRBJ2-2; 7 bases fit TRBD1. CDR3 in amino acids: CSALSRGTGELFF. The CDR3, as DNA: TGCAGTGCCCTGAGCAGGGGGACCGGGGAGCTGTTTTTT.